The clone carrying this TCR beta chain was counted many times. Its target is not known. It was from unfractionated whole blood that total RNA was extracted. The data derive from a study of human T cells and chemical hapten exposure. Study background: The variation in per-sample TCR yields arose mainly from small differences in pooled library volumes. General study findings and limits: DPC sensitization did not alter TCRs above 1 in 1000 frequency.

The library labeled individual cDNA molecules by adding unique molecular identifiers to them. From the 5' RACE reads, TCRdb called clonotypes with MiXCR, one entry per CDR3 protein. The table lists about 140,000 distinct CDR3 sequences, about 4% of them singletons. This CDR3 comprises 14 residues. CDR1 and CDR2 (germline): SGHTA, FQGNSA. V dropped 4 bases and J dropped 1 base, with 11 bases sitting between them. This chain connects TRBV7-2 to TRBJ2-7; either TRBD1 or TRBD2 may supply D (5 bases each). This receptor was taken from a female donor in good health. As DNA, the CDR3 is TGTGCCAGCAGCTGGGACCTGGGGTCCTACGAGCAGTACTTC. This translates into CASSWDLGSYEQYF.